This T cell receptor beta chain emerged from a study of blood T cell repertoires in COVID-19. Overall study: The cDNA or gDNA used as material had been derived from T cells, B-cell-depleted T cells, or PBMCs.

The CDR3 covers 15 residues. Trimming took 8 bases from V and 0 from J, leaving 16 bases between them. CDR1 and CDR2 from the germline V gene are SNHLY and FYNNEI. In the authors' methods: The assay estimated nucleated cells by amplifying reference gene primers. Method: immunoSEQ multiplex PCR; TCRdb's copy keeps in-frame clones and lacks some. V and J calls plus clone size are reproduced from that table; the DNA served to infer D and trimming. The table records roughly 250,000 clones, 80% to 95% of them present only once. Sample: peripheral blood. The V gene is TRBV2, the J gene TRBJ1-1; D not resolved. The sequence came from a person aged 18 to 30 with COVID-19, enrolled during active disease. The CDR3 here is CASDRKNTMNTEAFF. As DNA, the CDR3 is TGTGCCAGCGATAGAAAAAATACTATGAACACTGAAGCTTTCTTT.